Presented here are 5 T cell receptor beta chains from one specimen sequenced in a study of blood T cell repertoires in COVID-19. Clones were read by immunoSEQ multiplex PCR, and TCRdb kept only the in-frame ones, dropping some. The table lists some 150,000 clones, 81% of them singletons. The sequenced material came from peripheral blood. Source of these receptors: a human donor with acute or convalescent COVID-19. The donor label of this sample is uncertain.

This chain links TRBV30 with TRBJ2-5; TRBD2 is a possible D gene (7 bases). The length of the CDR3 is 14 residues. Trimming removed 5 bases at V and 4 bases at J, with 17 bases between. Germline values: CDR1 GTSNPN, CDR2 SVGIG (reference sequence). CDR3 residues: CAWGSEGGVETQYF. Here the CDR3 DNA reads TGTGCCTGGGGCTCCGAGGGGGGGGTAGAGACCCAGTACTTC.

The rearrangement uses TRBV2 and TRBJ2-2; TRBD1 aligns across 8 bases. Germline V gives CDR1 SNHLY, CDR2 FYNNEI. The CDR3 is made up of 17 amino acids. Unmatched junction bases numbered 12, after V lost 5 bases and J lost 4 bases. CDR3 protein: CASSRFQGAPATGELFF. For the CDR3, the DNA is TGTGCCAGCAGTCGCTTCCAGGGGGCGCCGGCCACCGGGGAGCTGTTTTTT.

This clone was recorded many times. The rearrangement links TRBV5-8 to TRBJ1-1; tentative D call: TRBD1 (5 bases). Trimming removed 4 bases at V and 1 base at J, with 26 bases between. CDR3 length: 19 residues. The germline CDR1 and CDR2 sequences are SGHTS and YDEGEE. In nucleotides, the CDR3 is TGTGCCAGCAGCCCAGGGTCGTGGGGATGGCAGGGAACGAACACTGAAGCTTTCTTT. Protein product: CASSPGSWGWQGTNTEAFF.

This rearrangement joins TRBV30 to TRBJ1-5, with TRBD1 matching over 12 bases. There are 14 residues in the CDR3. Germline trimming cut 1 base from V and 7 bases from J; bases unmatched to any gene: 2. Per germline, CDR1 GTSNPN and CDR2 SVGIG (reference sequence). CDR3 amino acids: CAWSGGTGGQPQHF. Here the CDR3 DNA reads TGTGCCTGGAGTGGTGGGACAGGGGGCCAGCCCCAGCATTTT.

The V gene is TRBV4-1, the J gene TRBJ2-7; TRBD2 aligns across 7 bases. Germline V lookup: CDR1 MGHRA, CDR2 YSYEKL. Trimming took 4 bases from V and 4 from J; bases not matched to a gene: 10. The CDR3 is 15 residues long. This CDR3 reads CASSPEGRGGYEQYV. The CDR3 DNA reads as TGCGCCAGCAGCCCCGAGGGTCGCGGGGGATACGAGCAGTACGTC.